Reported below is one T cell receptor (beta chain). This clone was counted a few times. The clone's antigen remains unknown. It has no much larger one-base neighbor in the sample; base qualities were not kept. The entire amount of isolated RNA was reverse transcribed using the High Capacity cDNA Reverse Transcription Kit, so the sequenced TCRB transcripts were expressed ones. Deep immunoSEQ sequencing was performed on naive, central memory and regulatory T cell samples, with an average of roughly 3.5 million total reads per sample. After sorted cells were lysed in RLT buffer, RNA was extracted with DNase-treated RNeasy Micro or Mini kits, with the choice depending on cell number. Each cell subset was processed separately to prevent cross-contamination, with patient and healthy donor samples processed together. Using the immunoSEQ multiplex PCR, TCRB sequences were amplified from cDNA into 87-bp fragments spanning the CDR3 region. Amplicons were sequenced on the Illumina HiSeq platform. In the paper's pipeline: PCR bias was corrected computationally using synthetic template baselines, and reads within Hamming distance 2 were collapsed, with unmergeable singletons discarded. Reads were aligned to IMGT to assign V, D and J genes, CDR3 length, and insertions or deletions at six rearrangement sites. Within each subset, clonotype counts were normalized to sorted cell number, after which true diversity and Gini coefficients were computed with the tcR R package. Repertoire sharing was quantified using the overlap coefficient calculated on TCRB nucleotide sequences. TCRdb stores this immuneACCESS table with in-frame sequences only. Part of the clones is absent; in the studies checked, under half of the shortfall reflects unresolved V genes, and no reason is known for the rest. Clone size and the V and J calls come from that table; the DNA yielded D and trimming. Present in this sample are roughly 300,000 clones, 6.5% to 10% of which were seen just once. Of the sample, less than 0.5% falls within the top ten clones.

This sample was taken from a study of beta chain features in type 1 diabetes (dated by TCRdb to 2016 to 2018). About the study as a whole: Mean age, gender distribution, total cell number and subset yield were not different between patients and healthy donors. A total of 107,917,701 sorted cells were examined across all samples, and RNA yield correlated strongly with the number of cells per subset. The study compared the TCRB repertoires of sorted circulating CD4+ T cell subsets in recently diagnosed type 1 diabetes patients with those in matched healthy donors. Regulatory and stem cell-like memory subsets were obtained from only 8 patients and about 8 healthy donors, while naive and central memory subsets were obtained from all 28 donors.

The full study reports these points: Fewer insertions and more nucleotide deletions at VDJ recombination sites were observed in patients with type 1 diabetes, implying thymic rearrangement abnormalities. Naive, central memory and regulatory TCRB repertoires appeared to be more similar among patients than among healthy donors. PCR might favor shorter templates, but patient and control samples were amplified and corrected together, so any skew would affect both groups equally. Only small numbers of individuals were included in the HLA sub-analyses, which left unresolved whether HLA type had any influence on TCRB rearrangement. A moderate but significant shortening of TCRB CDR3 length was observed in type 1 diabetes patients in all four CD4+ subsets. Because cDNA was sequenced instead of genomic DNA, highly expressing activated cells could be over-represented, though the groups showed no difference in activation or CD3 levels.

From each donor, a single peripheral blood sample of about 110 mL on average was drawn into heparinised tubes. A BD FACSAria II was used to sort naive, central memory, regulatory and stem cell-like memory CD4+ T cells with a panel that included CD45RO, CCR7, CD25, CD127, CD95 and CD27. All sorted populations exceeded 95% purity. PBMCs were isolated immediately by Lymphoprep density gradient centrifugation and stained directly without culture. To minimize batch effects, samples were stained and sorted in pairs, one healthy donor with one patient per experiment. The CDR3 numbers 14 residues from cysteine through phenylalanine. The CDR3 DNA has 42 bases and is translated from base 1. V is clipped by 1 base and J by 1 base, and the sequence between their germline boundaries is 8 bases long. CDR1 and CDR2 are drawn from the germline V gene: LGHNA, YNFKEQ.

The rearranged segments are TRBV4-2 and TRBJ2-7; too little of a D gene remains to name it. The receptor was isolated from a young woman in good health. The sequenced sample was central memory CD4+ T cells from blood. The base sequence is TGTGCCAGCAGCCAAGTCTCGGATTCCTACGAGCAGTACTTC. Its protein reads: CASSQVSDSYEQYF.